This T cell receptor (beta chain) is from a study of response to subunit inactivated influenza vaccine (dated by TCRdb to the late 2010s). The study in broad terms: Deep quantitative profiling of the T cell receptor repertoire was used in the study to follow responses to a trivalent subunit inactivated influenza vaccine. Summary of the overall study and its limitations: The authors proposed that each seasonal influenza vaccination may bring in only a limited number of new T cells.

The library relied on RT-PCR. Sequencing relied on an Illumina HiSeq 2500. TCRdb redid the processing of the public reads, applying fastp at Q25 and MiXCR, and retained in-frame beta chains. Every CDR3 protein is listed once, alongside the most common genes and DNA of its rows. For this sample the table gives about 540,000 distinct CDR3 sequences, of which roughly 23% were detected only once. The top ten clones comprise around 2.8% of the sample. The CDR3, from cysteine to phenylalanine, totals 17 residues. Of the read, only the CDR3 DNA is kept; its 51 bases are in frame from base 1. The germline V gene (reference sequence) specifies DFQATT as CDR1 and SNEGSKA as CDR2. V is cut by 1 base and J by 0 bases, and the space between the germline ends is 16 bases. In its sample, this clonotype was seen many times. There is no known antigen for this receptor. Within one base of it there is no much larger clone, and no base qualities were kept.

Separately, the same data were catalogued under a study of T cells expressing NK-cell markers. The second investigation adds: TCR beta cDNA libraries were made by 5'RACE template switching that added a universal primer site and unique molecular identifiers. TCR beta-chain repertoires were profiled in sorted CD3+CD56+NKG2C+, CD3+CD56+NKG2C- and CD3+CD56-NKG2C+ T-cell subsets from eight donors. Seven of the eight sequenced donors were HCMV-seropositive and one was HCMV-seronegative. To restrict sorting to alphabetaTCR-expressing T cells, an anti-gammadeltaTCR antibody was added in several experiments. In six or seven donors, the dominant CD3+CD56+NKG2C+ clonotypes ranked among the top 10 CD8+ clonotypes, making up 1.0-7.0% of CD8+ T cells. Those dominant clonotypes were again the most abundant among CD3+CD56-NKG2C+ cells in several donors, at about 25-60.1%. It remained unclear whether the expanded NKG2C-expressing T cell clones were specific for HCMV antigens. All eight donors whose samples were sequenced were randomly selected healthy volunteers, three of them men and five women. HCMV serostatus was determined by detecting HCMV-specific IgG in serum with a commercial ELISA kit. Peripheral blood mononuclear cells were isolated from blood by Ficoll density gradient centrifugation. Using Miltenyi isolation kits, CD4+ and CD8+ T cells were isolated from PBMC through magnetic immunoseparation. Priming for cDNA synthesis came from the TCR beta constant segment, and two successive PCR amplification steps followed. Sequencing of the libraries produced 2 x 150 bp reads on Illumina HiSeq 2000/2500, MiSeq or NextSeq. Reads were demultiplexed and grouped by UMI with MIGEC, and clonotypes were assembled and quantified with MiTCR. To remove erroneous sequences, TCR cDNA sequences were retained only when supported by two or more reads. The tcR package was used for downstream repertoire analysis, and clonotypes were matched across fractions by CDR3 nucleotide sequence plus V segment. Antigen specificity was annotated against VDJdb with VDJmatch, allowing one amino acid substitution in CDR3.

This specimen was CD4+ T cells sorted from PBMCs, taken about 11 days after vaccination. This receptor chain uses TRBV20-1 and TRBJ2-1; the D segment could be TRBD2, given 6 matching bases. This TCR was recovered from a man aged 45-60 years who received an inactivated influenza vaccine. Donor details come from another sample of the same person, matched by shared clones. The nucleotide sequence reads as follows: TGCAGTGCTAGAGCGGGAGCGAGCTTTAGCTCCTACAATGAGCAGTTCTTC. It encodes CSARAGASFSSYNEQFF.